The rows below give T cell receptor beta chains drawn from one sample of a study of radiotherapy plus CTLA-4 blockade in lung cancer. The data were produced by immunoSEQ multiplex PCR, yet TCRdb's version contains in-frame clones alone and is incomplete. The repertoire holds roughly 30,000 clones, with 80% to 90% as singletons. Material: peripheral blood, obtained from a patient treated with radiotherapy plus ipilimumab. These receptors originate from a human donor with non-small cell lung cancer that progressed on radiotherapy plus ipilimumab. Both conserved end residues are part of each CDR3. Each record gives: J gene, CDR3 length, D gene, V gene, clone size, CDR3 protein, CDR3 DNA. A D gene is named only where the DNA matches it firmly. Clone size appears in some rows only: once, few, many, or a class for an expanded clone.

j_call: TRBJ2-5; cdr3_length: 18; d_call: TRBD2; v_call: TRBV4-2; clone_size: NA; cdr3_aa: CASSRDLTSGGAGETQYF; cdr3_nt: TGTGCCAGCAGCCGCGACTTAACTAGCGGGGGGGCCGGGGAGACCCAGTACTTC
j_call: TRBJ2-1; cdr3_length: 15; d_call: NA; v_call: TRBV9; clone_size: NA; cdr3_aa: CASSPTEGAHNEQFF; cdr3_nt: TGTGCCAGCAGCCCTACGGAGGGGGCCCACAATGAGCAGTTCTTC
j_call: TRBJ1-4; cdr3_length: 14; d_call: NA; v_call: TRBV28; clone_size: NA; cdr3_aa: CASTTEGDGEKLFF; cdr3_nt: TGTGCCAGCACCACCGAGGGGGACGGTGAAAAACTGTTTTTT
j_call: TRBJ2-7; cdr3_length: 11; d_call: NA; v_call: TRBV20-1; clone_size: NA; cdr3_aa: CSAERSYEQYF; cdr3_nt: TGCAGTGCAGAGAGAAGCTACGAGCAGTACTTC
j_call: TRBJ2-3; cdr3_length: 16; d_call: NA; v_call: TRBV7-8; clone_size: NA; cdr3_aa: CASSLVPYSSTDTQYF; cdr3_nt: TGTGCCAGCAGCTTAGTTCCATACTCTAGCACAGATACGCAGTATTTT
j_call: TRBJ1-1; cdr3_length: 14; d_call: TRBD1; v_call: TRBV15; clone_size: NA; cdr3_aa: CATKQGAGNTEAFF; cdr3_nt: TGTGCCACCAAACAGGGGGCTGGGAACACTGAAGCTTTCTTT
j_call: TRBJ1-2; cdr3_length: 14; d_call: NA; v_call: TRBV14; clone_size: NA; cdr3_aa: CASSTRRGPYGYTF; cdr3_nt: TGTGCCAGCAGCACCCGCAGGGGACCTTATGGCTACACCTTC
j_call: TRBJ1-5; cdr3_length: 14; d_call: NA; v_call: TRBV6-1; clone_size: NA; cdr3_aa: CASSLIQGDQPQHF; cdr3_nt: TGTGCCAGCAGTCTCATACAGGGCGATCAGCCCCAGCATTTT
j_call: TRBJ2-3; cdr3_length: 13; d_call: NA; v_call: TRBV5-1; clone_size: NA; cdr3_aa: CASSLVGTDTQYF; cdr3_nt: TGCGCCAGCAGCTTGGTCGGCACAGATACGCAGTATTTT
j_call: TRBJ2-3; cdr3_length: 20; d_call: TRBD2; v_call: TRBV4-2; clone_size: NA; cdr3_aa: CASSQNPSTSGGLLTDTQYF; cdr3_nt: TGTGCCAGCAGCCAAAATCCTTCGACTAGCGGGGGGTTACTCACAGATACGCAGTATTTT
j_call: TRBJ2-3; cdr3_length: 16; d_call: NA; v_call: TRBV6-4; clone_size: NA; cdr3_aa: CASSSGTARSTDTQYF; cdr3_nt: TGTGCCAGCAGTTCCGGGACTGCCAGATCCACAGATACGCAGTATTTT
j_call: TRBJ2-3; cdr3_length: 13; d_call: NA; v_call: TRBV6-5; clone_size: NA; cdr3_aa: CASSYSNRDTQYF; cdr3_nt: TGTGCCAGCAGTTACTCGAACAGAGATACGCAGTATTTT
j_call: TRBJ2-7; cdr3_length: 14; d_call: NA; v_call: TRBV18; clone_size: NA; cdr3_aa: CASSPPLGGYEQYF; cdr3_nt: TGTGCCAGCTCACCACCTCTCGGGGGCTACGAGCAGTACTTC
j_call: TRBJ2-6; cdr3_length: 14; d_call: NA; v_call: TRBV27; clone_size: NA; cdr3_aa: CASRFISGANVLTF; cdr3_nt: TGTGCCAGCCGTTTTATCTCTGGGGCCAACGTCCTGACTTTC
j_call: TRBJ2-1; cdr3_length: 14; d_call: NA; v_call: TRBV9; clone_size: once; cdr3_aa: CASSVDWSYNEQFF; cdr3_nt: TGTGCCAGCAGCGTAGACTGGTCCTACAATGAGCAGTTCTTC
j_call: TRBJ2-7; cdr3_length: 15; d_call: NA; v_call: TRBV19; clone_size: NA; cdr3_aa: CASGIDHGLRDEQYF; cdr3_nt: TGTGCCAGTGGTATAGATCATGGGTTGAGGGACGAGCAGTACTTC
j_call: TRBJ1-3; cdr3_length: 15; d_call: NA; v_call: TRBV30; clone_size: NA; cdr3_aa: CAWSVGLGAGNTIYF; cdr3_nt: TGTGCCTGGAGTGTAGGGCTTGGGGCCGGAAACACCATATATTTT
j_call: TRBJ1-2; cdr3_length: 16; d_call: TRBD1; v_call: TRBV18; clone_size: NA; cdr3_aa: CASSPRDRGSNYGYTF; cdr3_nt: TGTGCCAGCTCACCACGGGACAGGGGGTCTAACTATGGCTACACCTTC
j_call: TRBJ1-2; cdr3_length: 13; d_call: NA; v_call: TRBV28; clone_size: NA; cdr3_aa: CASSPTWGHGYTF; cdr3_nt: TGTGCCAGCAGCCCTACTTGGGGGCATGGCTACACCTTC
j_call: TRBJ1-3; cdr3_length: 13; d_call: NA; v_call: TRBV2; clone_size: NA; cdr3_aa: CASGVLSGNTIYF; cdr3_nt: TGTGCCAGCGGAGTGCTCTCTGGAAACACCATATATTTT